Included here is one T cell receptor beta chain sequence, with context. Which antigen it targets is not known. Base-call qualities are not available, and no considerably larger clone is one nucleotide away. Reading from cysteine to phenylalanine, the CDR3 counts 15 amino acids. The retained sequence is limited to the CDR3, 45 bases, with the frame set at the first base. V loses 0 bases at its end and J loses 9 bases; junction bases beyond the gene matches: 9. Sequences SGHRS (CDR1) and YFSETQ (CDR2) are obtained from the germline V gene. The data were taken from a study of T cell responses to AZD1222 COVID-19 vaccine (dated by TCRdb to the early 2020s). About the study as a whole: A total of approximately 240 trial participants underwent TCR sequencing, of whom around 200 received two doses of AZD1222 and some 26 received two doses of the MenACWY control vaccine. Enrollment into the trials was organized by age into subgroups of 18-55, 56-69 and 70-plus years, and those subgroups contained approximately 160, 26 and 62 TCR-sequenced participants, respectively.

The CDR3 regions of human TCRbeta chains were subjected to immunosequencing. The study's own analysis went as follows. Repertoire TCRs were matched against a reference library of SARS-CoV-2-specific TCRs generated with the MIRA antigen-specificity platform. Breadth meant the fraction of unique TCRs that were SARS-CoV-2-associated, whereas depth meant the fraction of total T cells that were SARS-CoV-2-associated. Using the MIRA data, each spike-specific TCR was assigned both to the spike region to which the TCR was reactive and to a CD4 or CD8 class. Log10-transformed breadth and depth values were compared by one-way ANOVA with Sidak's multiple comparisons tests. Held by TCRdb, this immuneACCESS table contains in-frame sequences only and omits some clones. Under half of the omission traces to an unresolved V gene where checked; the cause of the rest is unknown. For V, J and clone size, that table is used; D and trimming come from the DNA. Within this sample are about 69,000 clones, with around four fifths of them counted one time only. Clones ranked in the top ten supply about 23% of the sample.

The investigation overall reported the following: Reportedly, almost half of the unique spike-specific TCRs recognized epitopes lying outside the regions that are mutated in the B.1.351 and B.1.1.7 variants. Conclusions about previously exposed vaccinees are limited because only five to seven AZD1222 recipients were SARS-CoV-2 seropositive at baseline. A significant rise in spike-specific TCR breadth and depth was observed after two AZD1222 doses relative to day 0 and relative to MenACWY recipients. The 56-69-year group was small, and its depth increase did not reach significance, likely because of low power. Participants were mostly white British and included more females than males, and it was suggested by the authors that clonal diversity may have been underestimated. Because no day 14 peak-response samples were available, the repertoires could be characterized only after the peak T cell response. The vaccine-associated CD4 TCRs covered the entire spike protein, and the dominant responses fell in regions 160-218 and 743-854.

The meaning of the sample's time point label: about 28 days (+/-7) after the second vaccine dose. AZD1222 recipients whose second dose came at about 4 weeks and those whose second dose came at about 12 weeks were combined into one group, since spike-specific TCR depth and breadth did not differ between the two schedules. The vaccinee samples were drawn from two UK trials, COV001 and COV002, one of which was a single-blind randomized controlled phase 2/3 trial testing AZD1222 (ChAdOx1 nCoV-19) in healthy adults. For TCRbeta chain sequencing, PBMC samples from trial participants were taken at day 0 and at day 28 after the second dose.

The chain couples TRBV5-1 to TRBJ1-5, with 7 bases matching TRBD1. The sequenced sample was peripheral blood, obtained 28 days after the second AZD1222 dose. This clonotype was sampled from an adult who received the AZD1222 COVID-19 vaccine. The CDR3 reads as follows: CASSLDGTAFRPQHF. The nucleotides read TGCGCCAGCAGCTTGGACGGGACAGCCTTCCGGCCCCAGCATTTT.